This TCR beta chain stems from a study of long-term antiretroviral therapy in people with HIV. Note on this clone: Its specificity is unknown.

All donors provided no fewer than one pre-ART and no fewer than two post-ART PBMC samples. immunoSEQ v3.0 was run at survey level. Here immunoSEQ multiplex PCR was the method, and the copy in TCRdb shows in-frame clones only, minus some. The data hold around 15,000 clones, with roughly 90% observed a single time. CDR1 is SQVTM and CDR2 is ANQGSEA in the germline V gene. Trimming left V 7 bases short and J 2 bases short, with 11 bases between. The CDR3 contains 12 residues. Study-level findings and limits: HIV repertoires had narrower CDR3 length ranges than controls.

The source was unsorted PBMCs, collected 0.6 years after starting antiretroviral therapy. The TCR comes from a woman aged 40 to 50 with HIV. The chain recombines TRBV29-1 with TRBJ1-2; D is ambiguous. This CDR3 is CSAPSGNYGYTF. Written as DNA, the CDR3 is TGCAGCGCTCCCTCGGGCAACTATGGCTACACCTTC.